This T cell receptor (beta chain) was captured by sequencing in a study of blood T cell repertoires in COVID-19. As for the study in general: From the United States, Italy and Spain came samples of acute and convalescent COVID-19. T cells, B-cell-depleted T cells, or PBMCs provided the cDNA or gDNA that served as material.

Germline lookup yields CDR1 SGHRS and CDR2 YFSETQ. V gave up 0 bases and J gave up 7 bases, with 20 bases separating them. This CDR3 region has 17 residues. Measured with immunoSEQ multiplex PCR; TCRdb has only the in-frame clones, and not every one. Found here are 150,000 to 200,000 clones, 90% of them singletons; the top ten hold roughly 0.6%. The sequence derives from a man aged 50 or older with acute or convalescent COVID-19. This chain joins TRBV5-1 and TRBJ2-4; D may be TRBD1 (6 bases). The sequencing sample was made of peripheral blood. CDR3 in DNA: TGCGCCAGCAGCTTGGGAAAGGGGGTTATGGCGAGGAACATTCAGTACTTC. Translation gives CASSLGKGVMARNIQYF.